Listed here is a single T cell receptor (beta chain). Its antigen specificity is not known. The record has no base qualities; no much larger clone is one base away. The data stem from a study of blood T cells in healthy people across ages (dated by TCRdb to 2015 to 2017). For the study in its entirety: In model experiments, template switching captured roughly one uniquely barcoded TCR beta cDNA molecule for every two T cells. To track age-related changes in TCR beta repertoire diversity, the study relied on deep sequencing normalized with unique cDNA molecular identifiers. To avoid experimental bias, donors of different ages were distributed randomly across sequencing lanes. The donors were split into four age groups: young (average about 15 years), middle-aged (roughly 42), aged (more than 55) and long-lived (roughly 86). The study analyzed two additional independent replicas of 1 million unique cDNA reads from the same blood draw for two donors, one aged 18 to 29 and one aged 80 or older.

Libraries were constructed by 5' RACE. The sequencing machine was an Illumina HiSeq 2500. A second PCR of roughly 7 to 11 cycles was performed with a sample-barcoded 5' primer and a J-beta primer mix. A template-switch 5' adaptor carrying 12 random nucleotides introduced a unique molecular identifier onto each TCR beta cDNA molecule. Each sample yielded at least 2.5 million CDR3-containing paired-end reads. All of the RNA was converted into first-strand cDNA using the Mint cDNA synthesis kit, with a TRBC-specific oligonucleotide serving as the primer. All cDNA was treated with uracil-DNA glycosylase and then went through a first 18-cycle PCR with the universal primers M1SS and BC2_uni_R. The authors' pipeline ran thus. Normalization of each sample was performed by random selection of 1 million high-quality reads, each carrying a distinct molecular identifier. Reads with shared molecular identifiers were discarded instead of being binned into consensus sequences. MiTCR, set to a Q25 quality threshold and the strictest error-elimination algorithm, was used for CDR3 identification, clonotype clustering and error correction. A nonparametric unseen species model with Euler transformation was used to estimate lower-bound total TCR beta diversity. TCRdb trimmed the raw reads at Q25, called clones with MiXCR and kept productive beta chains. Under each unique CDR3 protein, matching rows form one entry showing the most common genes and DNA. The V and J calls shown here were made by TCRdb, not taken from the authors' results. Counted in this sample were hundreds of thousands of distinct CDR3 sequences; about 43% of them appeared once. Of the sample, 30% is held by the ten largest clones.

CDR1 SEHNR and CDR2 FQNEAQ were looked up in the germline V gene (reference sequence). There are 15 amino acids in the CDR3, from cysteine to phenylalanine inclusive. The CDR3 DNA has 45 bases and is translated from base 1. The junction shows trimming of 5 bases on V and 1 base on J, plus 15 bases between the germline ends. The roughly 38 donors, aged about 6 to 100 years, were systemically healthy Caucasian individuals from Russia. Ten milliliters of peripheral blood were drawn from each donor into EDTA-treated Vacutainer tubes. PBMCs were isolated by Ficoll-Paque density-gradient centrifugation, with at least 6.5 million obtained per sample. Total RNA was extracted from PBMCs with Trizol reagent, with at least 5.5 micrograms obtained per sample. For every donor, flow cytometry on a PBMC aliquot measured the percentage of naive CD45RAhigh/CD27high T cells. Paper-wide results and their limitations: Observed TCR beta diversity per million T cells fell roughly linearly with age, and a significant reduction was already apparent by age about 38. Estimates of total diversity from one million sequenced T cells were regarded as lower bounds and underestimates. Because donor CMV infection status was unknown, age-related changes in expanded clonotypes were potentially confounded. There was a strong correlation between observed TCR beta diversity and the percentage of naive T cells measured by flow cytometry. Bulk unsorted PBMC profiling prevented conclusive comparison of naive and antigen-experienced compartments. The long-lived group showed more naive CD4+ T cells, fewer expanded clones and increased TCR diversity than the aged group, suggesting age selection.

The sequence is built from TRBV7-9 and TRBJ2-7; a tentative D call is TRBD1 (7 bases match). The sample comprised blood. This sequence was found in an older man in good health. The CDR3 protein sequence reads: CASSTQGGQSYEQYF. The sequenced DNA: TGTGCCAGCAGCACCCAGGGGGGACAGTCCTACGAGCAGTACTTC.